The rows below give T cell receptor beta chains drawn from one sample of a study of cytomegalovirus exposure and HLA in healthy donors. The table came from immunoSEQ multiplex PCR; TCRdb's copy has only in-frame clones and leaves some out. The table records about 52,000 clones, roughly 72% of them present only once. The sample was PBMCs. The receptors were sampled from a woman in her fifties or sixties in good health and CMV-seronegative. The CDR3 runs from the conserved cysteine through the conserved F or W. A D gene is named only where the DNA matches it firmly. Size tells how often a clone was seen (once, few, many) or the class of an expanded clone, and some rows leave it out.

>TRBV30|TRBJ1-2|NA|14|TRBD1
TGTGCCTGGAGTGATGGGACAGGGTCTGGGGGCTACACCTTC
CAWSDGTGSGGYTF
>TRBV4-3|TRBJ2-7|once|13|NA
TGCGCCAGCAGCATACAGGGTTCCTACGAGCAGTACTTC
CASSIQGSYEQYF
>TRBV4-1|TRBJ1-1|NA|13|NA
TGCGCCAGCAGCCAAGATCGGGAATATGAAGCTTTCTTT
CASSQDREYEAFF
>TRBV2|TRBJ1-1|NA|13|NA
TGTGCCACCAGATTCGGTCTGAACACTGAAGCTTTCTTT
CATRFGLNTEAFF
>TRBV29-1|TRBJ2-7|NA|13|TRBD1
TGCAGCGGTGGACAGGGCGAATCCTACGAGCAGTACTTC
CSGGQGESYEQYF
>TRBV28|TRBJ2-7|NA|14|TRBD2
TGTGCCAGCGGGGGGGAGGGCAACCACTACGAGCAGTACTTC
CASGGEGNHYEQYF
>TRBV18|TRBJ2-1|few|13|NA
TGTGCCAGCTCACCCCCAACGGTGAATGAGCAGTTCTTC
CASSPPTVNEQFF
>TRBV7-3|TRBJ2-7|once|14|TRBD1
TGTGCCAGCAGCCCCGGGACAGATTCCTACGAGCAGTACTTC
CASSPGTDSYEQYF
>TRBV6-6|TRBJ2-1|NA|16|TRBD1
TGTGCCAGCAGTTACTCACAGGGGGCGGTTTCGAATGAGCAGTTCTTC
CASSYSQGAVSNEQFF
>TRBV4-2|TRBJ2-5|few|16|TRBD1
TGTGCCAGCAGCCCCCGGGACAGGGACGAAGGGGAGACCCAGTACTTC
CASSPRDRDEGETQYF
>TRBV6-1|TRBJ1-2|NA|13|NA
TGTGCCAGCATGAGGGACTGGAACTATGGCTACACCTTC
CASMRDWNYGYTF
>TRBV6-1|TRBJ1-4|NA|13|NA
TGTGCCAGCAACCCCTCTCGGTGGGAAAAACTGTTTTTT
CASNPSRWEKLFF
>TRBV7-2|TRBJ1-6|NA|14|NA
TGTGCCAGCAGCGCTGGGAGCCAACGTCCACCCCTCCACTTT
CASSAGSQRPPLHF
>TRBV5-5|TRBJ1-1|once|17|NA
TGTGCCAGCAGCTTCTCTAACTTAGATTGGGACTACACTGAAGCTTTCTTT
CASSFSNLDWDYTEAFF
>TRBV29-1|TRBJ1-6|NA|13|NA
TGCAGCGCTGCCGAGGGTTATAATTCACCCCTCCACTTT
CSAAEGYNSPLHF
>TRBV28|TRBJ1-2|NA|13|NA
TGTGCCAGCAGTCCGGGAGCTAACTATGGCTACACCTTC
CASSPGANYGYTF
>TRBV28|TRBJ2-5|NA|15|TRBD2
TGTGCCAGCACGGGGGGTAGCGGGAGAATAGAGACCCAGTACTTC
CASTGGSGRIETQYF
>TRBV7-9|TRBJ2-1|NA|16|NA
TGTGCCAGCAACCCTCCCGACACACACTCCTACAATGAGCAGTTCTTC
CASNPPDTHSYNEQFF
>TRBV28|TRBJ2-1|NA|16|TRBD2
TGTGCCAGCAGTCGTTGGACTAGCGGGAGTTACAATGAGCAGTTCTTC
CASSRWTSGSYNEQFF
>TRBV2|TRBJ2-1|NA|14|TRBD2
TGTGCCAGCAGGAGAGCGGGAGGGCGGGATGAGCAGTTCTTC
CASRRAGGRDEQFF